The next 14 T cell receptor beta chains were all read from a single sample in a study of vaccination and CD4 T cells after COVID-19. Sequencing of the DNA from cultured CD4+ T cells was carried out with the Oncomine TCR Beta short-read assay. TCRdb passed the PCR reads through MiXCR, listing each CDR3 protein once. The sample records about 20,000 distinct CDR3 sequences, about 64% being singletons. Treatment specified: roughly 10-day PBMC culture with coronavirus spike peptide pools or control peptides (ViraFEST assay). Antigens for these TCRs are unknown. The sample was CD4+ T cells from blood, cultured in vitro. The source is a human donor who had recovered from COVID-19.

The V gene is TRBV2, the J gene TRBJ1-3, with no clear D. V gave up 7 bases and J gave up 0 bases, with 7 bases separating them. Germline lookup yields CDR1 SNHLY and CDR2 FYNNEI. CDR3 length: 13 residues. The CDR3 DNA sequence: TGTGCCAGCAAAGGAGTCTCTGGAAACACCATATATTTT. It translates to CASKGVSGNTIYF.

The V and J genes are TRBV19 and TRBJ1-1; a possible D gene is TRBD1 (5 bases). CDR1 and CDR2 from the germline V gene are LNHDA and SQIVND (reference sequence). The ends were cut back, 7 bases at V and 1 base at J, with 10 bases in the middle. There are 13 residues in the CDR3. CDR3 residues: CASNRGTNTEAFF. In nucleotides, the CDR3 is TGTGCCAGTAATCGGGGGACGAACACTGAAGCTTTCTTT.

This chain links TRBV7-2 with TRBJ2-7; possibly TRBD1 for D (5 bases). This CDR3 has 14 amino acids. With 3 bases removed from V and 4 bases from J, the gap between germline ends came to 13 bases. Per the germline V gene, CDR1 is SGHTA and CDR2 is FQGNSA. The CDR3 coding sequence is TGTGCCAGCAGCTTCCGTGCAGGGCGGTACGAGCAGTACTTC. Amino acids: CASSFRAGRYEQYF. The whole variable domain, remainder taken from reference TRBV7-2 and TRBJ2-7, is GAGVSQSPSNKVTEKGKDVELRCDPISGHTALYWYRQSLGQGLEFLIYFQGNSAPDKSGLPSDRFSAERTGGSVSTLTIQRTQQEDSAVYLCASSFRAGRYEQYFGPGTRLTVT.

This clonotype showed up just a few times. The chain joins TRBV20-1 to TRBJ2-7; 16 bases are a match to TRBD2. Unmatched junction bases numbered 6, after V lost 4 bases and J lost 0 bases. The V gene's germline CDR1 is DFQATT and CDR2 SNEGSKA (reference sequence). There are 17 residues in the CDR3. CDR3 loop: CSAKGLAGGLSSYEQYF. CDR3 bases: TGCAGTGCTAAGGGACTAGCGGGAGGGCTCAGCTCCTACGAGCAGTACTTC.

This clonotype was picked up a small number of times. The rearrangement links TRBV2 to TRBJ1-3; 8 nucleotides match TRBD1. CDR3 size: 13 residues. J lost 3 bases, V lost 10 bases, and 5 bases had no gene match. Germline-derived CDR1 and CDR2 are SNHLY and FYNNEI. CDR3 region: CAKGTGGGNTIYF. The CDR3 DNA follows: TGTGCCAAGGGGACAGGCGGTGGAAACACCATATATTTT. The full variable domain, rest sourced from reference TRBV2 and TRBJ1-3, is EPEVTQTPSHQVTQMGQEVILRCVPISNHLYFYWYRQILGQKVEFLVSFYNNEISEKSEIFDDQFSVERPDGSNFTLKIRSTKLEDSAMYFCAKGTGGGNTIYFGEGSWLTVV.

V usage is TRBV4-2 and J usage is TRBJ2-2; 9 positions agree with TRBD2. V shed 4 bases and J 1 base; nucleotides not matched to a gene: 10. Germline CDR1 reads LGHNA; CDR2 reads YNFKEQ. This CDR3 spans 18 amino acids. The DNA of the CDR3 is TGTGCCAGCAGCCCCGGGGGAGTAGCGGGAGAGAACACCGGGGAGCTGTTTTTT. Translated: CASSPGGVAGENTGELFF.

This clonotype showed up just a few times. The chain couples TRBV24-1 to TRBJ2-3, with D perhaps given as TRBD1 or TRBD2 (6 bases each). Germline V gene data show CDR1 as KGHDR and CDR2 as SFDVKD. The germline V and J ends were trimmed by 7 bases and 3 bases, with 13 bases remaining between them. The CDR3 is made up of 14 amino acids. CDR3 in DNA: TGTGCCACCAGCAAGTCGGGGGCTACAGATACGCAGTATTTT. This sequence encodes CATSKSGATDTQYF.

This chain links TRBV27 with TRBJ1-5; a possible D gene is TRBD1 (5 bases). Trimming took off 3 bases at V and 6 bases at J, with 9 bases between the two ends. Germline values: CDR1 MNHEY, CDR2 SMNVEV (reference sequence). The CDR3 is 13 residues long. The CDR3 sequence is CASSLSRVQPQHF. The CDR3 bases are TGTGCCAGCAGTTTGTCCAGGGTTCAGCCCCAGCATTTT.

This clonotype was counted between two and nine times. The CDR3 reads CASGETYGYTF. CDR3 coding DNA: TGTGCCAGCGGAGAGACCTATGGCTACACCTTC. V usage is TRBV7-3 and J usage is TRBJ1-2; no clear D gene. Trimming pared 8 bases from V and 4 bases from J, leaving 8 bases between. The CDR3 length is 11 residues. Germline V gives CDR1 SGHTA, CDR2 FQGTGA.

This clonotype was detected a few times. This CDR3 reads CASRDRQYGYTF. The CDR3 bases are TGTGCCAGCAGAGACAGGCAATATGGCTACACCTTC. V gene TRBV6-1 combines with J gene TRBJ1-2; D may be TRBD1 (6 bases). Trimming removed 6 bases at V and 5 bases at J, with 10 bases between. Per germline, CDR1 MNHNS and CDR2 SASEGT. This CDR3 has 12 residues.

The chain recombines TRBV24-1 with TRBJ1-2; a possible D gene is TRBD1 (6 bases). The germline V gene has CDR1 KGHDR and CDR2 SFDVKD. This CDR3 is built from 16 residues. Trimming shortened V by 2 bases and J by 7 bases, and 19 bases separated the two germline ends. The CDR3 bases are TGTGCCACCAGTGATTCCTCAAAAACAGGGTATAGTGGCTACACCTTC. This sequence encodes CATSDSSKTGYSGYTF.

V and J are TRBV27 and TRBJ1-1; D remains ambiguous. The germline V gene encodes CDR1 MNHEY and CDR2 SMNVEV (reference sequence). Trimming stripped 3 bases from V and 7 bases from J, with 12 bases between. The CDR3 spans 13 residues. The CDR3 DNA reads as TGTGCCAGCAGTTTCGGATCCGGAGGTGAAGCTTTCTTT. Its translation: CASSFGSGGEAFF.

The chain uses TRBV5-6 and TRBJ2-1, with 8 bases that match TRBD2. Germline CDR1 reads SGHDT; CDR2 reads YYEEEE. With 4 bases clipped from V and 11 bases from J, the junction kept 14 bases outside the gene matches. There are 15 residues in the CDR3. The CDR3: CASSLVVPNSGKQFF. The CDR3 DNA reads TGTGCCAGCAGCCTAGTGGTACCAAATAGCGGGAAGCAGTTCTTC.

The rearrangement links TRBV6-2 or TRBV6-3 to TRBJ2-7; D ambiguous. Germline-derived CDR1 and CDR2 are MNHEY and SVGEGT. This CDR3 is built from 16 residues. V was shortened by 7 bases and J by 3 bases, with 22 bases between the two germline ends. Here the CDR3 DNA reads TGTGCCAGCACCAAAAGGGCCGATTTCCGGGTCTACGAGCAGTACTTC. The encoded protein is CASTKRADFRVYEQYF.